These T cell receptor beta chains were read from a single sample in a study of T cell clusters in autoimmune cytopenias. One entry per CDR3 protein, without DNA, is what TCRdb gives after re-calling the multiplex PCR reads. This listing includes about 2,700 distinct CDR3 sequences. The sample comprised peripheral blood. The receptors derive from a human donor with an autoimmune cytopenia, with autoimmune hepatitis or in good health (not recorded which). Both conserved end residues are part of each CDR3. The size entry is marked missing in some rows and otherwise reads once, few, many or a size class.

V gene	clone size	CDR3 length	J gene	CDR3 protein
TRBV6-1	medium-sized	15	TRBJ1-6	CASSEIQFADSSLHF
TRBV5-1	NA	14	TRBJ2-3	CASRSAASTDTQYF
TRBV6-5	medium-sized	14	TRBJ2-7	CASRRTDRDGEQYF
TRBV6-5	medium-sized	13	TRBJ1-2	CASSYSTGDGYTF
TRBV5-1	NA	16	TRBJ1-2	CASSLESPGFSYGYTF
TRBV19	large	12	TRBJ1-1	CATQAGNTEAFF
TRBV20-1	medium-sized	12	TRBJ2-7	CSARSPSREQYF
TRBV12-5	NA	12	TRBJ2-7	CASGPTGYEQYF
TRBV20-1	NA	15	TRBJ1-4	CSAQTGWGTNEKLFF
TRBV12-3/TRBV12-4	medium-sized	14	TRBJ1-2	CASSLGDRARGYTF
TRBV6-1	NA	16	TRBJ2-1	CASSEWGRGLYNEQFF
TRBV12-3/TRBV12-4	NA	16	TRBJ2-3	CASRGNLGAEGDTQYF
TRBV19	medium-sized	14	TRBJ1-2	CASTWGAEGYGYTF
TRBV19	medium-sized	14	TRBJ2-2	CASSHGGGAGELFF
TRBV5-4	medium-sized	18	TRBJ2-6	CASSPAVGVHSGANVLTF
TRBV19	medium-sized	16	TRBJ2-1	CASSPSGRAGRNEQFF
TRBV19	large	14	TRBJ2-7	CASSMGQGPYEQYF
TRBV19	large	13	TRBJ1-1	CASSEVMASEAFF
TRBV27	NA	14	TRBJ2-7	CASSQSSGSYEQYF
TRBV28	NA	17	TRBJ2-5	CASSFDRGTSNGETQYF
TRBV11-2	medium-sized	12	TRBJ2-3	CASSLVGDTQYF
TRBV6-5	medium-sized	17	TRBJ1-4	CASSYSPPGLTDEKLFF
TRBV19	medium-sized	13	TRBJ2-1	CASSSRSYNEQFF
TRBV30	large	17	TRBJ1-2	CAWSADPGTGGAGGYTF
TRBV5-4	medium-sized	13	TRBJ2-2	CASSLGDYGELFF